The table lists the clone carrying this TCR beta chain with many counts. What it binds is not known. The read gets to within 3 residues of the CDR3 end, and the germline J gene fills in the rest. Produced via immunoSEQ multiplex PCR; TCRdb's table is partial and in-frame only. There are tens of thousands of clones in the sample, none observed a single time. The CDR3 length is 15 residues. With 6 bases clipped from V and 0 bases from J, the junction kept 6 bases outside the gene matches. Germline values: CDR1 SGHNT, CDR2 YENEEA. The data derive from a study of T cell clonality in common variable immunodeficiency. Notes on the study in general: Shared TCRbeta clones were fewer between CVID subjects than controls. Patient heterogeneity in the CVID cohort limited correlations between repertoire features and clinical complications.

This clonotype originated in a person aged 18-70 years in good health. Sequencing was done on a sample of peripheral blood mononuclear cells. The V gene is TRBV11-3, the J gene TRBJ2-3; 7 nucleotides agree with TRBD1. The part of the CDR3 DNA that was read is TGTGCCAGCAGTAGACAGGGACCTAGCACAGATACG. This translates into CASSRQGPSTDT. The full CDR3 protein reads CASSRQGPSTDTQYF.